This T cell receptor beta chain was recovered during a study of T cells in Graves' hyperthyroidism and ophthalmopathy. As concerns this clonotype: Its specificity is not known.

Thyroid ultrasound, orbital computed tomography, clinical symptoms, and serum thyroxine and TRAb underpinned diagnoses. The TCR beta CDR3 regions underwent amplification using RNA transcripts as the source. In the first-round RT-PCR of the TCR CDR3, the HTBI primer set was used. TCRdb used MiXCR to reprocess the multiplex PCR reads, holding one entry per CDR3 protein. The top ten clones hold around 14% of a sample with around 450,000 distinct CDR3 sequences, approximately 14% of them seen once. The study's findings and limits: Median prediction lead before ophthalmopathy onset was roughly 6 months with the model. Blood also showed most of the thyroid clonotypes that were expanded above 0.001.

This CDR3 region has 14 residues. Trimming cost V 4 bases and J 3 bases; bases outside gene matches: 3. The germline V gene encodes CDR1 SNHLY and CDR2 FYNNEI. The receptor was derived from a woman in her late teens or twenties with Graves' hyperthyroidism. The gene calls are TRBV2 and TRBJ2-4, with 7 bases fitting TRBD1. The specimen sequenced was blood. The CDR3 DNA reads as TGTGCCAGCAGTGGACAGGGTCTCAAAAACATTCAGTACTTC. It specifies CASSGQGLKNIQYF.